This TCR beta chain was profiled in a study of naive and memory T cell subsets. Germline V gene data show CDR1 as MNHNS and CDR2 as SASEGT. The V end was cut by 3 bases, the J end by 1 base, with 11 bases between. The CDR3 loop spans 15 amino acids. From the second PCR step, alpha and beta chains were amplified apart. Two oligonucleotides, mixed equimolar, formed the beta constant-region primer covering TRBC1 and TRBC2. TCRdb analysed the UMI-ligation and nested PCR reads with MiXCR anew, one entry per CDR3 protein. The table has some 150,000 distinct CDR3 sequences, approximately 15% seen once; the top ten hold more than 0.13%. Comments on this clonotype: As yet, its antigen is unknown.

Findings and caveats of the study: Over 95% of naive TCR sequences appeared only once after error correction, unlike memory subsets.

The sample consisted of naive CD4+ T cells from blood. This TCR derives from a human donor in good health. The rearrangement joins TRBV6-1 to TRBJ2-3; D possibly uses TRBD1 or TRBD2 (5 bases each). In DNA form, the CDR3 reads TGTGCCAGCAGTGAGAGGGGACGGGGCACAGATACGCAGTATTTT. Residues: CASSERGRGTDTQYF.